The TCR beta chain described here comes from a study of brain T cells in children with intractable seizures. Findings and caveats of the study: Patients' HCMV serostatus was unknown; virus specificity rests on CDR3 similarity alone.

This CDR3 is 14 amino acids long. V was shortened by 4 bases and J by 1 base, with 11 bases between the two germline ends. Per germline, CDR1 SGHDT and CDR2 YYEEEE. Time point given: blood from clinic visit 5 months post-surgery; TSC patient then seizure free. Sequencing used immunoSEQ multiplex PCR; TCRdb keeps in-frame clones, though not all of them. The table records 340,000 or so clones, about 94% of them present only once. Of note for this clone: Antigen: not known.

The input for sequencing was peripheral blood, taken around 5 months after surgery. This rearrangement joins TRBV5-6 to TRBJ1-2; D possibly corresponds to TRBD1 (5 bases). The source is a boy younger than two with tuberous sclerosis and intractable seizures. The CDR3 DNA sequence: TGTGCCAGCAGCATAGGGACCGGTAACTATGGCTACACCTTC. Translated, it gives CASSIGTGNYGYTF.